The rows below give T cell receptor beta chains drawn from one sample of a study of blood T cell repertoires in COVID-19. Only in-frame clones appear in the TCRdb table, and some are missing; sequencing was by immunoSEQ multiplex PCR. The table records fewer than 250,000 clones, around 83% of them present only once. The sample comprised peripheral blood. The receptor source for this set is a woman in her forties or fifties with acute or convalescent COVID-19. Each CDR3 is given with its conserved first and last residue. D genes are given only for firm matches. Some rows mark clone size as missing; the rest say once, few, many or name a class of expanded clone.

j_gene | d_gene | abundance | v_gene | CDR3aa | CDR3nt
TRBJ1-1 | - | - | TRBV29-1 | CSVGTVEAFF | TGCAGCGTTGGTACAGTTGAAGCTTTCTTT
TRBJ1-5 | - | - | TRBV5-6 | CASSHGTISNQPQHF | TGTGCCAGCAGCCACGGGACAATTAGCAATCAGCCCCAGCATTTT
TRBJ2-3 | - | - | TRBV4-1 | CASSQGASSPPDTQYF | TGCGCCAGCAGCCAAGGTGCGTCTAGCCCCCCAGATACGCAGTATTTT
TRBJ2-7 | - | - | TRBV5-4 | CASSFGGSSPSSYEQYF | TGTGCCAGCAGCTTTGGAGGGTCTAGCCCAAGCTCCTACGAGCAGTACTTC
TRBJ2-1 | - | - | TRBV11-3 | CASSSGFEQFF | TGTGCCAGCAGCTCGGGGTTTGAGCAGTTCTTC
TRBJ1-1 | - | once | TRBV7-9 | CASSSRRSNTEAFF | TGTGCCAGCAGCTCTAGAAGGTCGAACACTGAAGCTTTCTTT
TRBJ2-5 | TRBD2 | once | TRBV6-5 | CASSPAGGWETQYF | TGTGCCAGCAGCCCCGCGGGGGGCTGGGAGACCCAGTACTTC
TRBJ1-5 | TRBD1 | - | TRBV19 | CASSITGDGQPQHF | TGTGCCAGTAGTATTACAGGGGATGGACAGCCCCAGCATTTT
TRBJ1-6 | TRBD1 | - | TRBV28 | CASSGDSDNSPLHF | TGTGCCAGCAGCGGGGACAGCGATAATTCACCCCTCCACTTT
TRBJ2-5 | TRBD2 | - | TRBV14 | CASSQDSGTSGGAAQETQYF | TGTGCCAGCAGCCAAGATAGTGGGACTAGCGGGGGGGCCGCCCAAGAGACCCAGTACTTC
TRBJ2-5 | TRBD2 | - | TRBV10-2 | CASSDFAGGIQETQYF | TGCGCCAGCAGTGATTTCGCGGGGGGAATTCAAGAGACCCAGTACTTC
TRBJ1-2 | TRBD1 | - | TRBV4-1 | CASSQSGTGAPPGGYTF | TGCGCCAGCAGCCAGTCCGGGACAGGGGCGCCACCGGGTGGCTACACCTTC
TRBJ1-3 | TRBD1 | - | TRBV5-1 | CASSFMGQEADTIYF | TGCGCCAGCAGCTTTATGGGACAGGAGGCGGACACCATATATTTT
TRBJ2-7 | - | - | TRBV4-3 | CASSQYVSGYEQYF | TGCGCCAGCAGCCAGTATGTCTCGGGCTACGAGCAGTACTTC
TRBJ2-1 | TRBD1 | - | TRBV20-1 | CSASIGTALNEQFF | TGCAGTGCTAGTATCGGGACAGCCCTGAATGAGCAGTTCTTC
TRBJ1-1 | - | once | TRBV5-6 | CASSPDSLTEAFF | TGTGCCAGCAGCCCGGACAGTCTTACTGAAGCTTTCTTT
TRBJ2-3 | - | - | TRBV15 | CATKDSRGTDTQYF | TGTGCCACCAAGGACAGTCGGGGCACAGATACGCAGTATTTT
TRBJ2-2 | - | - | TRBV6-4 | CASSDSGQPTGELFF | TGTGCCAGCAGTGATAGTGGACAGCCCACCGGGGAGCTGTTTTTT
TRBJ1-5 | TRBD1 | - | TRBV3-1/TRBV3-2 | CASSLGQGLNQPQHF | TGTGCCAGCAGCCTAGGACAGGGGCTCAATCAGCCCCAGCATTTT
TRBJ2-4 | - | - | TRBV28 | CASRGGSKNIQYF | TGTGCCAGCAGGGGAGGATCGAAAAACATTCAGTACTTC
TRBJ1-5 | - | few | TRBV29-1 | CSVGEGWAQPQHF | TGCAGCGTTGGGGAGGGGTGGGCTCAGCCCCAGCATTTT
TRBJ2-2 | TRBD1 | - | TRBV29-1 | CSVRTGTANTGELFF | TGCAGCGTGCGCACCGGGACAGCGAACACCGGGGAGCTGTTTTTT
TRBJ2-2 | TRBD1 | once | TRBV9 | CASSVVRDRAFTGELFF | TGTGCCAGCAGCGTAGTGCGGGACAGGGCCTTCACCGGGGAGCTGTTTTTT
TRBJ2-3 | - | once | TRBV25-1 | CASRSISDTQYF | TGTGCCAGCCGAAGCATATCAGATACGCAGTATTTT
TRBJ2-7 | - | - | TRBV7-9 | CASGSVREQYF | TGTGCCAGCGGATCCGTGAGGGAGCAGTACTTC
TRBJ2-3 | - | - | TRBV5-1 | CASSPGGRSPDTQYF | TGCGCCAGCAGCCCGGGGGGCAGGTCCCCAGATACGCAGTATTTT
TRBJ2-7 | TRBD1 | - | TRBV2 | CASRKVLGQGGHEQYF | TGTGCCAGCAGGAAGGTATTAGGACAGGGAGGTCACGAGCAGTACTTC
TRBJ2-5 | TRBD2 | - | TRBV28 | CASSRGGVQETQYF | TGTGCCAGCAGCCGCGGGGGAGTACAAGAGACCCAGTACTTC
TRBJ2-7 | - | - | TRBV3-1/TRBV3-2 | CASSPRLGGYEQYF | TGTGCCAGCAGCCCCCGCCTCGGGGGCTACGAGCAGTACTTC
TRBJ2-3 | TRBD2 | - | TRBV7-9 | CASSPSGSPDTQYF | TGTGCCAGCAGCCCTAGCGGGAGCCCAGATACGCAGTATTTT
TRBJ2-2 | TRBD1 | - | TRBV19 | CASSWTGGTGELFF | TGTGCCAGTAGTTGGACAGGGGGGACCGGGGAGCTGTTTTTT
TRBJ2-2 | TRBD2 | - | TRBV5-1 | CASTRTSENTGELFF | TGCGCCAGCACCCGGACTAGCGAGAACACCGGGGAGCTGTTTTTT
TRBJ2-7 | - | - | TRBV5-1 | CASSPGGSTGYEQYF | TGCGCCAGCAGCCCTGGGGGCTCAACGGGTTACGAGCAGTACTTC
TRBJ2-7 | TRBD2 | - | TRBV28 | CASSSPPGPRGEQYF | TGTGCCAGCAGTTCGCCCCCTGGACCGCGGGGGGAGCAGTACTTC
TRBJ2-1 | TRBD1 | - | TRBV7-2 | CASSPRTGARNEQFF | TGTGCCAGCAGCCCGAGGACAGGGGCTCGGAATGAGCAGTTCTTC
TRBJ2-2 | TRBD2 | - | TRBV7-7 | CASSRDIAGGMNTGELFF | TGTGCTAGCAGCCGCGACATAGCGGGGGGGATGAACACCGGGGAGCTGTTTTTT
TRBJ2-7 | - | - | TRBV7-8 | CASSPLGSEQYF | TGTGCCAGCAGCCCTCTGGGGAGTGAGCAGTACTTC
TRBJ2-1 | TRBD2 | - | TRBV11-2 | CASSFPPGLAAYNEQFF | TGTGCCAGCAGCTTTCCCCCCGGACTAGCGGCCTACAATGAGCAGTTCTTC
TRBJ2-7 | - | - | TRBV24-1 | CATSVIRRDTSYEQYF | TGTGCCACCAGTGTCATTCGGCGGGATACTTCCTACGAGCAGTACTTC
TRBJ1-1 | - | once | TRBV5-1 | CASSFSGPTEAFF | TGCGCCAGCAGCTTCTCAGGGCCAACTGAAGCTTTCTTT
TRBJ1-5 | TRBD1 | - | TRBV18 | CASSPSMTGQGENQPQHF | TGTGCCAGCTCACCAAGTATGACGGGACAGGGCGAGAATCAGCCCCAGCATTTT